The next 26 T cell receptor beta chains were all read from a single sample in a study of T cell repertoires in ileal Crohn's disease. Assay used: immunoSEQ multiplex PCR; TCRdb lists only in-frame clones, some missing. Seen here are some 2,100 clones, approximately 91% observed once, and the top ten hold about 9.5%. Time point given: proximal margin of the surgical specimen (macroscopically non-inflamed). Sequenced material: ileal tissue. The receptors stem from an adult with Crohn's disease.

The chain has TRBV27 and TRBJ1-5; 9 bases fit TRBD1. The CDR3 length is 12 residues. Germline CDR1 is MNHEY and CDR2 is SMNVEV (reference sequence). CDR3: CASGTGYQPQHF. DNA for the CDR3: TGTGCTTCCGGGACAGGGTATCAGCCCCAGCATTTT.

The chain combines TRBV14 with TRBJ1-2; TRBD1 is a possible D gene (5 bases). V lost 2 bases to trimming and J lost 8 bases, with 18 bases between them. In germline, CDR1 is SGHDN, CDR2 FVKESK. This CDR3 region has 15 residues. CDR3 in amino acids: CASSQIDGTIGGYTF. In nucleotides, the CDR3 is TGTGCCAGCAGCCAAATTGACGGGACCATTGGGGGCTACACCTTC.

The J gene is TRBJ2-7, the V gene TRBV30, with D perhaps TRBD2 (6 bases). The CDR3 is 11 residues long. Germline V gene sequence: CDR1 GTSNPN, CDR2 SVGIG (reference sequence). The ends were cut back, 0 bases at V and 6 bases at J, with 6 bases in the middle. CDR3 sequence (DNA): TGTGCCTGGAGTGTAGCGGGCGAGCAGTACTTC. Protein: CAWSVAGEQYF.

The V call is TRBV7-9, the J call TRBJ2-7; tentatively, D is TRBD1 or TRBD2 (5 bases each). The CDR3 has 16 residues. Trimming cost V 0 bases and J 3 bases, with 15 bases left between them. Looked up from germline, CDR1 is SEHNR and CDR2 is FQNEAQ (reference sequence). The CDR3 DNA reads as TGTGCCAGCAGCTTAGCACGTGGGGGTGCCCTCTACGAGCAGTACTTC. Translated: CASSLARGGALYEQYF.

The gene calls are TRBV4-1 and TRBJ2-7; 7 bases line up with TRBD1. Germline V gene lookup returns CDR1 MGHRA and CDR2 YSYEKL. The V gene end was trimmed by 4 bases and the J gene end by 4 bases; junction bases not matched to a gene: 4. The CDR3 contains 13 residues. CDR3 protein: CASSLDRDYEQYF. CDR3 sequence (DNA): TGCGCCAGCAGCCTCGACAGGGATTACGAGCAGTACTTC.

The V gene is TRBV5-1, the J gene TRBJ1-1, with no clear D. The germline V and J ends were trimmed by 1 base and 6 bases, with 7 bases remaining between them. This CDR3 has 12 residues. Germline V gene data show CDR1 as SGHRS and CDR2 as YFSETQ. CDR3 sequence: CASSLRGSEAFF. The CDR3 DNA sequence: TGCGCCAGCAGCTTGCGGGGTTCTGAAGCTTTCTTT.

The chain couples TRBV18 to TRBJ2-3; the D gene could be TRBD1 or TRBD2 (5 bases each). The V gene's germline CDR1 is KGHSH and CDR2 LQKENI. Trimming stripped 3 bases from V and 1 base from J, with 8 bases between. The CDR3 consists of 14 residues. In DNA, the CDR3 is TGTGCCAGCTCACCCGGGGCCCGCACAGATACGCAGTATTTT. This gives the protein CASSPGARTDTQYF.

The rearrangement links TRBV6-1 to TRBJ1-1, with unresolved D. Germline CDR1 MNHNS, CDR2 SASEGT. The CDR3 is made up of 13 amino acids. V lost 6 bases to trimming and J lost 0 bases, with 8 bases between them. The DNA of the CDR3 is TGTGCCAGCAGGGCGACACTGAACACTGAAGCTTTCTTT. Translating gives CASRATLNTEAFF.

V is TRBV11-3 and J is TRBJ2-3; D perhaps matches TRBD2 (6 bases). This CDR3 region has 12 residues. The V gene's germline CDR1 is SGHNT and CDR2 YENEEA. V was cut by 3 bases and J by 9 bases, with 10 bases left in between. The CDR3 coding sequence is TGTGCCAGCAGCTTGGGACGGGAGACGCAGTATTTT. This translates into CASSLGRETQYF.

The chain links TRBV2 to TRBJ1-2, with 8 bases identical to TRBD1. The length of the CDR3 is 15 residues. The germline gives CDR1 SNHLY, CDR2 FYNNEI. J lost 4 bases, V lost 3 bases, and 7 bases had no gene match. The CDR3 DNA reads as TGTGCCAGCAGTGAGACAGGGGTGAGCGGCTATGGCTACACCTTC. Protein: CASSETGVSGYGYTF.

The chain has TRBV12-5 and TRBJ2-6; D might be TRBD1 (5 bases). With 3 bases removed from V and 5 bases from J, the gap between germline ends came to 20 bases. Germline loops: CDR1 LGHNT, CDR2 FRNRAP. CDR3 length: 18 amino acids. The chain's CDR3 is CASGLIGAGQSRANVLTF. For the CDR3, the DNA is TGTGCTAGTGGTTTAATAGGTGCAGGACAAAGTCGGGCCAACGTCCTGACTTTC.

The chain has TRBV18 and TRBJ2-3; 9 nucleotides align to TRBD2. After removal of 6 bases from V and 1 base from J, the junction contained 5 bases not matched to a gene. CDR3 length: 15 amino acids. The V gene's germline CDR1 is KGHSH and CDR2 LQKENI. The CDR3 coding sequence is TGTGCCAGCTCTACGCAGCGGGGGGGCACAGATACGCAGTATTTT. It yields the protein CASSTQRGGTDTQYF.

The CDR3 spells CASSLDQGGAAKNIQYF. For the CDR3, the DNA is TGTGCCAGCAGCTTGGATCAAGGGGGCGCGGCCAAAAACATTCAGTACTTC. V usage is TRBV5-8 and J usage is TRBJ2-4; 7 positions match TRBD1. Trimming took 0 bases from V and 1 from J; bases not matched to a gene: 7. Germline loops: CDR1 SGHTS, CDR2 YDEGEE. CDR3 size: 17 residues.

This chain uses TRBV6-1 with TRBJ2-2, with 7 bases lining up with TRBD1. This CDR3 comprises 13 residues. After removal of 6 bases from V and 6 bases from J, the junction contained 4 bases not matched to a gene. The germline V gene encodes CDR1 MNHNS and CDR2 SASEGT. The CDR3 region has the DNA TGTGCCAGCAGGTCCCAGGGGGCCGGGGAGCTGTTTTTT. It translates to CASRSQGAGELFF.

V is TRBV5-4 and J is TRBJ2-7, with 7 bases lining up with TRBD1. The V gene's germline CDR1 is SGHNT and CDR2 YYREEE (reference sequence). CDR3 length: 14 residues. The trim removed 0 bases at V and 4 bases at J, leaving 4 bases unmatched. The CDR3 sequence is CASSLEGARYEQYF. The CDR3, as DNA: TGTGCCAGCAGCTTGGAGGGGGCGAGATACGAGCAGTACTTC.

The sample holds one count of this clone. The chain employs TRBV27 and TRBJ2-7, with 8 bases aligning to TRBD2. Germline V gene data show CDR1 as MNHEY and CDR2 as SMNVEV (reference sequence). V shed 6 bases, J shed 2 bases, and the junction held 3 bases outside the gene matches. CDR3 length: 13 residues. CDR3: CASRGSGAYEQYF. For the CDR3, the DNA is TGTGCCAGCAGGGGTAGCGGGGCCTACGAGCAGTACTTC.

This chain uses TRBV6-5 with TRBJ2-7; 9 nucleotides match TRBD2. Looked up from germline, CDR1 is MNHEY and CDR2 is SVGAGI. V trimming: 4 bases; J trimming: 2 bases; junction bases outside the gene matches: 9. The CDR3 is made up of 16 amino acids. This CDR3 reads CASSSPVAGDPYEQYF. In DNA form, the CDR3 reads TGTGCCAGCAGTTCACCCGTAGCGGGGGACCCCTACGAGCAGTACTTC.

The chain couples TRBV19 to TRBJ1-1, with D possibly TRBD1 on 6 matching bases. Germline assignment: CDR1 LNHDA and CDR2 SQIVND (reference sequence). V was clipped by 4 bases and J by 1 base, with 13 bases between them. This CDR3 comprises 15 residues. DNA of the CDR3: TGTGCCAGTAGTAGAGAACAGGGAGGGAACACTGAAGCTTTCTTT. This codes for CASSREQGGNTEAFF.

By frequency in the sample, this clone is hyperexpanded (1% or more). V and J are TRBV11-2 and TRBJ2-3; 8 nucleotides line up with TRBD1. Trimming cost V 5 bases and J 5 bases; bases outside gene matches: 15. Germline V gene data show CDR1 as SGHAT and CDR2 as FQNNGV. The CDR3 sequence is 17 residues long. The CDR3 DNA reads as TGTGCCAGCAGCGGATATACAGGGGGGACATCTGAAGATACGCAGTATTTT. Translating it yields CASSGYTGGTSEDTQYF.

The genes are TRBV5-6 and TRBJ2-5; 9 nucleotides agree with TRBD2. CDR3 length: 14 residues. Per the germline V gene, CDR1 is SGHDT and CDR2 is YYEEEE. Trimming removed 4 bases from V and 5 bases from J; junction bases left unmatched: 6. The DNA of the CDR3 is TGTGCCAGCAGCCTGCTAGCGGGACGGGAGACCCAGTACTTC. Translated: CASSLLAGRETQYF.

CDR3 nucleotide sequence: TGCGCCAGCAGCCAAGATCTGGGGGCACTCCAAGAGACCCAGTACTTC. It translates to CASSQDLGALQETQYF. V is TRBV4-1 and J is TRBJ2-5; TRBD1 might be the D (6 bases). Trimming cost V 0 bases and J 1 base, with 12 bases left between them. This CDR3 comprises 16 residues. Germline V lookup: CDR1 MGHRA, CDR2 YSYEKL.

The rearrangement joins TRBV2 to TRBJ2-5; 13 positions agree with TRBD2. The CDR3 contains 15 residues. Germline CDR1 and CDR2: SNHLY and FYNNEI. The J segment lost 4 bases and the V segment lost 7 bases, leaving 6 bases of the junction unmatched. CDR3 DNA sequence: TGTGCCAGCATGTCGGGACTAGCGGGGACAGAGACCCAGTACTTC. Translating it yields CASMSGLAGTETQYF.

This chain links TRBV6-6 with TRBJ1-5; TRBD1 matches at 9 bases. Germline CDR1 reads MNHNY; CDR2 reads SVGAGI (reference sequence). The CDR3 runs to 15 residues. V lost 8 bases, J lost 3 bases, and 8 bases stayed unmatched. The CDR3 region is CASSQTGGFNQPQHF. CDR3 nucleotide sequence: TGTGCCAGCTCCCAAACAGGGGGCTTCAATCAGCCCCAGCATTTT.

CDR3: CAITDRGPYGGYTF. Written as DNA, the CDR3 is TGTGCCATCACAGACAGGGGCCCTTACGGTGGCTACACCTTC. The chain is built from TRBV10-3 and TRBJ1-2; the match to TRBD1 covers 8 bases. Looked up from germline, CDR1 is ENHRY and CDR2 is SYGVKD. J gave up 7 bases and V 7 bases, and 11 bases lay outside the gene matches. The length of the CDR3 is 14 residues.

CDR3 region: CASSLSGRINEQFF. For the CDR3, the DNA is TGCGCCAGCAGCTTATCCGGACGGATCAATGAGCAGTTCTTC. The chain joins TRBV5-1 to TRBJ2-1; no firm D call. This CDR3 is built from 14 residues. The V end lost 2 bases, the J end lost 6 bases, and 12 bases lay between the germline ends. Germline-derived CDR1 and CDR2 are SGHRS and YFSETQ.

This clone is a singleton in its sample. The rearrangement links TRBV15 to TRBJ2-5, with 8 positions matching TRBD1. Germline V gene lookup returns CDR1 LNHNV and CDR2 YYDKDF (reference sequence). Trimming at V came to 3 bases and at J to 2 bases, leaving 5 bases not matched to a gene. The CDR3 totals 15 residues. The CDR3 DNA reads as TGTGCCACCAGCAGGAATGGACAGGGTCAAGAGACCCAGTACTTC. It codes for CATSRNGQGQETQYF.